These 18 T cell receptor beta chains were sequenced from one sample in a study of regulatory T cells in long-lasting Graves disease. Time point defined: newly diagnosed GD, antithyroid drugs for less than 3 months. Preparation of the TCR library used RNA extracted from PBMCs. Construction of TCR beta libraries relied on iRepertoire HTBI primers and on Arm-PCR targeting CDR3 regions. TCRdb fed the multiplex PCR reads into MiXCR, producing one record per CDR3 protein. The sample consists of over 350,000 distinct CDR3 sequences, over 12% of them appearing once. This same sample was also part of a study on T cells in Graves' hyperthyroidism and ophthalmopathy.

Sequencing used peripheral blood mononuclear cells (PBMCs), obtained at new diagnosis, from a patient treated with antithyroid drugs. The receptor source for this set is a woman aged 40 to 49 with Graves disease.

This clonotype was observed at least ten times. V usage is TRBV14 and J usage is TRBJ2-3; D not resolved. The V end was cut by 1 base, the J end by 0 bases, with 11 bases between. The CDR3 is made up of 16 amino acids. The V gene's germline CDR1 is SGHDN and CDR2 FVKESK. The CDR3 nucleotides read TGTGCCAGCAGCCAAGGAGGACCACCTAGCACAGATACGCAGTATTTT. Its protein product is CASSQGGPPSTDTQYF.

The chain is built from TRBV10-3 and TRBJ2-1; D perhaps matches TRBD1 (6 bases). This CDR3 comprises 13 residues. V was cut by 6 bases and J by 0 bases, with 6 bases left in between. Per the germline V gene, CDR1 is ENHRY and CDR2 is SYGVKD. This CDR3 reads CAIRGASYNEQFF. The CDR3 DNA is TGTGCCATCAGGGGGGCCTCCTACAATGAGCAGTTCTTC.

The sample holds many counts of this clonotype. The chain recombines TRBV15 with TRBJ2-5, with D maybe TRBD1 (6 bases). Germline V lookup: CDR1 LNHNV, CDR2 YYDKDF (reference sequence). The CDR3 contains 14 residues. Trimming removed 3 bases at V and 2 bases at J, with 10 bases between. This CDR3 reads CATSREQGQETQYF. CDR3 sequence (DNA): TGTGCCACCAGCAGGGAGCAGGGGCAAGAGACCCAGTACTTC.

This clonotype appeared a single time. Being one base from a much bigger clone, this may be a read error. This chain joins TRBV27 and TRBJ1-1; D gene uncertain. The CDR3 totals 14 residues. Germline values: CDR1 MNHEY, CDR2 SMNVEV (reference sequence). V was cut by 6 bases and J by 5 bases, with 16 bases left in between. This CDR3 reads CASRSRILGTEAFF. CDR3 nucleotide sequence: TGTGCCAGCAGATCCAGGATTCTCGGGACTGAAGCTTTCTTT.

This clonotype was counted many times. This sequence joins TRBV7-2 and TRBJ2-7, with TRBD2 matching over 7 bases. Germline CDR1 is SGHTA and CDR2 is FQGNSA. Trimming cost V 1 base and J 0 bases; bases outside gene matches: 9. The CDR3 sequence is 17 residues long. The CDR3 region has the DNA TGTGCCAGCAGCTTAGAGGTGGGAGGGCCCAGCTCCTACGAGCAGTACTTC. This codes for CASSLEVGGPSSYEQYF.

CDR3 nucleotides: TGTGCCACCAGTGATTCCCGAGCGGGCCCTAGGGATGAGCAGTTCTTC. This gives the protein CATSDSRAGPRDEQFF. V usage is TRBV24-1 and J usage is TRBJ2-1; weak D call: TRBD2 (6 bases). Germline V lookup: CDR1 KGHDR, CDR2 SFDVKD. This CDR3 is built from 16 residues. The V gene lost 2 bases and the J gene lost 8 bases, with 18 bases spanning the gap.

The chain joins TRBV2 to TRBJ2-5, with 7 bases matching TRBD1. The CDR3 is 15 residues long. Germline-derived CDR1 and CDR2 are SNHLY and FYNNEI. The trim removed 3 bases at V and 0 bases at J, leaving 4 bases unmatched. CDR3 nucleotides: TGTGCCAGCAGTGACGAGGGGGCGGACCAAGAGACCCAGTACTTC. Encoded protein: CASSDEGADQETQYF.

J is TRBJ2-1 and V is TRBV13, with D possibly TRBD1 on 5 matching bases. V lost 1 base, J lost 4 bases, and 17 bases lay in between. CDR1 PRHDT and CDR2 FYEKMQ come from the germline V gene (reference sequence). The CDR3 covers 17 residues. Here the CDR3 reads CASSLAVARETYNEQFF. The CDR3 nucleotides are TGTGCCAGCAGCTTAGCTGTTGCCAGGGAAACTTACAATGAGCAGTTCTTC.

This clonotype was seen repeatedly, ten times or more. The genes are TRBV12-3 or TRBV12-4 and TRBJ2-1; D remains unclear. This CDR3 has 13 residues. V was shortened by 3 bases and J by 7 bases, with 10 bases between the two germline ends. The CDR3 nucleotides read TGTGCCAGCAGTTTTGGGCTGGGGAATGAGCAGTTCTTC. Residues: CASSFGLGNEQFF.

To note about this clonotype: A much larger clone differs from this one at a single base, so this may be a read error. The chain links TRBV2 to TRBJ2-4; the match to TRBD1 covers 7 bases. Germline V gives CDR1 SNHLY, CDR2 FYNNEI. This CDR3 contains 17 residues. The CDR3 sequence: CASSEARGGEAKNIRYF. In DNA form, the CDR3 reads TGTGCCAGCAGTGAAGCGCGAGGGGGCGAAGCCAAAAACATTCGGTACTTC. The whole variable domain, remainder taken from reference TRBV2 and TRBJ2-4, is EPEVTQTPSHQVTQMGQEVILRCVPISNHLYFYWYRQILGQKVEFLVSFYNNEISEKSEIFDDQFSVERPDGSNFTLKIRSTKLEDSAMYFCASSEARGGEAKNIRYFGAGTRLSVL.

The chain couples TRBV20-1 to TRBJ2-3; perhaps TRBD1 as D (6 bases). V shed 6 bases and J shed 5 bases, with 27 bases lying between them. Germline V gene lookup returns CDR1 DFQATT and CDR2 SNEGSKA (reference sequence). The CDR3 is 17 amino acids. This CDR3 reads CSATDQLQGPIRDTQYF. CDR3 bases: TGCAGTGCAACTGACCAGCTGCAGGGGCCGATCAGAGATACGCAGTATTTT.

This clonotype was counted a few times. This chain uses TRBV9 with TRBJ2-2; 12 nucleotides line up with TRBD2. Per germline, CDR1 SGDLS and CDR2 YYNGEE. Trimming took 3 bases from V and 7 from J; bases not matched to a gene: 13. The CDR3 length is 18 residues. The CDR3 region is CASSEALAGGTRSGELFF. DNA for the CDR3: TGTGCCAGCAGCGAGGCCCTAGCGGGAGGGACCCGTAGCGGGGAGCTGTTTTTT. The complete variable domain, with remaining parts taken from reference TRBV9 and TRBJ2-2, reads DSGVTQTPKHLITATGQRVTLRCSPRSGDLSVYWYQQSLDQGLQFLIQYYNGEERAKGNILERFSAQQFPDLHSELNLSSLELGDSALYFCASSEALAGGTRSGELFFGEGSRLTVL.

The chain couples TRBV2 to TRBJ2-1; the match to TRBD2 covers 10 bases. Germline lookup yields CDR1 SNHLY and CDR2 FYNNEI. With 8 bases clipped from V and 4 bases from J, the junction kept 5 bases outside the gene matches. The CDR3 is 14 amino acids. DNA for the CDR3: TGTGCCAGCGGCGGGACTAGCGTTTACAATGAGCAGTTCTTC. This encodes CASGGTSVYNEQFF.

The sample holds a few counts of this clonotype. This sequence joins TRBV20-1 and TRBJ2-3; the D is unclear. Germline V gene data show CDR1 as DFQATT and CDR2 as SNEGSKA (reference sequence). V shed 1 base and J shed 0 bases, with 11 bases lying between them. The CDR3 is 15 residues long. The CDR3 region is CSARAIQDSTDTQYF. CDR3 sequence (DNA): TGCAGTGCTAGAGCGATACAAGATAGCACAGATACGCAGTATTTT.

This clonotype showed up many times. The CDR3 sequence: CSARDSGTSTSSYNEQFF. CDR3 in DNA: TGCAGTGCTAGAGACAGCGGTACTTCCACGAGCTCCTACAATGAGCAGTTCTTC. The rearrangement joins TRBV20-1 to TRBJ2-1; D perhaps matches TRBD2 (5 bases). Trimming removed 0 bases from V and 0 bases from J, with 18 bases in between. Germline CDR1 and CDR2: DFQATT and SNEGSKA (reference sequence). This CDR3 is built from 18 residues.

In this sample, this clonotype turned up many times. The J gene is TRBJ2-3, the V gene TRBV27; 9 bases are a match to TRBD1. V lost 5 bases, J lost 7 bases, and 13 bases stayed unmatched. The CDR3 is 16 amino acids. Germline V gene sequence: CDR1 MNHEY, CDR2 SMNVEV (reference sequence). The CDR3 DNA is TGTGCCAGCAGTCCTCAGACAGGGGGGTATTCAAATACGCAGTATTTT. Encoded protein: CASSPQTGGYSNTQYF.

This clonotype was counted only a few times. This sequence joins TRBV27 and TRBJ2-7, with no clear D. V lost 10 bases, J lost 0 bases, and 13 bases lay in between. CDR1 MNHEY and CDR2 SMNVEV come from the germline V gene (reference sequence). The CDR3 length is 13 residues. The CDR3 loop is CATRSSSSYEQYF. In DNA form, the CDR3 reads TGTGCCACCAGATCCTCAAGCTCCTACGAGCAGTACTTC.

For this clonotype: Relative to the germline gene, one junction end is altered; a read error may explain this. CDR3 protein: CASSIVGGSSNPPQHF. The DNA for the CDR3 is TGTGCCAGTAGTATAGTGGGAGGTTCTAGCAATCCGCCCCAGCATTTT. The genes are TRBV19 and TRBJ1-5; D is uncertain. CDR1 is LNHDA and CDR2 is SQIVND in the germline V gene (reference sequence). The CDR3 runs to 16 residues. Supplemented by reference TRBV19 and TRBJ1-5, the full variable domain reads DGGITQSPKYLFRKEGQNVTLSCEQNLNHDAMYWYRQDPGQGLRLIYYSQIVNDFQKGDIAEGYSVSREKKESFPLTVTSAQKNPTAFYLCASSIVGGSSNPPQHFGDGTRLSIL.